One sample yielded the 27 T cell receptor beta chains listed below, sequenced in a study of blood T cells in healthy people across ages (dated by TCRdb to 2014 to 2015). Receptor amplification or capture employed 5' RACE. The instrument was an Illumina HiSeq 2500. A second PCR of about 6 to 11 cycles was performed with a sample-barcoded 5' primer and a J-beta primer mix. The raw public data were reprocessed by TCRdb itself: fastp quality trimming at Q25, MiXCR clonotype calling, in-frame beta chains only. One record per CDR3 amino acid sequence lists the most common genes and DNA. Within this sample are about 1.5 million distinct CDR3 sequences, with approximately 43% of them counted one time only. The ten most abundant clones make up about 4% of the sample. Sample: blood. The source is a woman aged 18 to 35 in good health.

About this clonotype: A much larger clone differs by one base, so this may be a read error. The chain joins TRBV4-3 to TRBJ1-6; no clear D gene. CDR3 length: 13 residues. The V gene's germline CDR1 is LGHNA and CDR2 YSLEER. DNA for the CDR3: TGCGCCAGCAGCCAAACTAAGGGCTCACCCCCCCACTTT. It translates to CASSQTKGSPPHF.

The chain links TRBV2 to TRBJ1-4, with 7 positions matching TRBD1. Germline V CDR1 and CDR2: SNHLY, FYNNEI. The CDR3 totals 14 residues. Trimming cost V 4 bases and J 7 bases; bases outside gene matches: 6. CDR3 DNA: TGTGCCAGCAGTGTAGGGACAGCCTTTGAAAAACTGTTTTTT. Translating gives CASSVGTAFEKLFF.

Here the CDR3 reads CAHRGNSLFMNTEAFF. DNA for the CDR3: TGTGCCCACAGGGGGAACAGCCTATTCATGAACACTGAAGCTTTCTTT. The chain is built from TRBV21-1 and TRBJ1-1; the DNA was not compared with TRBD1, the D call given in the table. TRBV21-1 is termed a pseudogene. This CDR3 is built from 16 residues.

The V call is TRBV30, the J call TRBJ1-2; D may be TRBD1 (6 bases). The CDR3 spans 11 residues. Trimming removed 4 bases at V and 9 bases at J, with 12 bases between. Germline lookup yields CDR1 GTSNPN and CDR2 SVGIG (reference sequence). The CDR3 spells CAWNRRGRYTF. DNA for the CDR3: TGTGCCTGGAACCGCAGGGGTCGCTACACCTTC.

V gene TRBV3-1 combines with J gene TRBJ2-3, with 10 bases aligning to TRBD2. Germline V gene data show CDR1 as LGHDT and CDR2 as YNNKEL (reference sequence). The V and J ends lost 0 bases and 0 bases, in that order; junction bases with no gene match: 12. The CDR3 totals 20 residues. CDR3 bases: TGTGCCAGCAGCCAAGAAAATCGGGCTAGCGGGAGCTCTAGCACAGATACGCAGTATTTT. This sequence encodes CASSQENRASGSSSTDTQYF.

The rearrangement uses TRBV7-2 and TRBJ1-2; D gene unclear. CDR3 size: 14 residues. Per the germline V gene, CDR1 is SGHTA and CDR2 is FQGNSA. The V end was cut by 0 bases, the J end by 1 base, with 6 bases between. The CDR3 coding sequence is TGTGCCAGCAGCTTAGCGCCCAGTAACTATGGCTACACCTTC. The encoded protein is CASSLAPSNYGYTF.

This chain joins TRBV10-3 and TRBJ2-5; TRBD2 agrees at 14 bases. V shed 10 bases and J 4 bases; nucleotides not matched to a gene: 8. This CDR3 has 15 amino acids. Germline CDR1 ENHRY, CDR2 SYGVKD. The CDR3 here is CATGTSGGLRETQYF. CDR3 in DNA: TGTGCCACCGGGACTAGCGGGGGCTTACGAGAGACCCAGTACTTC.

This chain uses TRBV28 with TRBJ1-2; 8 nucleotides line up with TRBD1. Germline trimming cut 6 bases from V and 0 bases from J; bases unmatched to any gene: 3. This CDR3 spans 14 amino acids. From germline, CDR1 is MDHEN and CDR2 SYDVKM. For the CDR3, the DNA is TGTGCCAGCAGACCAGGGGGCTCTAACTATGGCTACACCTTC. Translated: CASRPGGSNYGYTF.

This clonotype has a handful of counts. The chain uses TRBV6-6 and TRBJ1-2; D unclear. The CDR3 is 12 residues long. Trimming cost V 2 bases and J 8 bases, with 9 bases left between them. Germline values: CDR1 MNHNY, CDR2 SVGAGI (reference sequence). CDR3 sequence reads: CASSYPPEGYTF. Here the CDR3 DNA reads TGTGCCAGCAGTTACCCCCCAGAAGGCTACACCTTC.

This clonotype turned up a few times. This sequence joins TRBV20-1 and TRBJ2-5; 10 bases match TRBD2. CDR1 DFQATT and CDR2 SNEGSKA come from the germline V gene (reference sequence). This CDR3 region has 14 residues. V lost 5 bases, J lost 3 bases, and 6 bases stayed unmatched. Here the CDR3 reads CSAGGLAPKETQYF. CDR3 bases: TGCAGTGCTGGGGGACTAGCGCCGAAAGAGACCCAGTACTTC.

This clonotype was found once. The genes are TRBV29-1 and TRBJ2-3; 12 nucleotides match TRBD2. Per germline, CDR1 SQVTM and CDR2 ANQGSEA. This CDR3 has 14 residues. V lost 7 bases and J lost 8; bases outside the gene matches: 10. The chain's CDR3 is CSATSGGGSGTQYF. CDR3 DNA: TGCAGCGCGACTAGCGGGGGCGGTTCAGGTACGCAGTATTTT.

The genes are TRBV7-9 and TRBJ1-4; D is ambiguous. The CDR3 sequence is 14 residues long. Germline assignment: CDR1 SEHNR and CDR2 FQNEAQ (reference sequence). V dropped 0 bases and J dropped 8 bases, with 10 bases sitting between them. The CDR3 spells CASSLARNIEKLFF. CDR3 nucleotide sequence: TGTGCCAGCAGCTTAGCTAGGAACATAGAAAAACTGTTTTTT. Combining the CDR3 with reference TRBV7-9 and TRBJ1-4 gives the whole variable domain DTGVSQNPRHKITKRGQNVTFRCDPISEHNRLYWYRQTLGQGPEFLTYFQNEAQLEKSRLLSDRFSAERPKGSFSTLEIQRTEQGDSAMYLCASSLARNIEKLFFGSGTQLSVL.

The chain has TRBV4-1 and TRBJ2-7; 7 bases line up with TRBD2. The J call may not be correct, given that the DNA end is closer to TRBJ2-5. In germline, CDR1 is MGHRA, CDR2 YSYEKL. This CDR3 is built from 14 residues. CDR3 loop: CASSRGLGKETQYF. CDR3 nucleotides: TGCGCCAGCAGCCGTGGACTAGGGAAAGAGACCCAGTACTTC.

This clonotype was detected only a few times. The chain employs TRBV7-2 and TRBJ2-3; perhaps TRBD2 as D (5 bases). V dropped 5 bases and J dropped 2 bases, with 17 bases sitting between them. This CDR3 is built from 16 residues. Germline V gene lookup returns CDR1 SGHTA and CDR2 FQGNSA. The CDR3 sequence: CASSLIVSAVTDTQYF. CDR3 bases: TGTGCCAGCAGCCTTATAGTTAGCGCGGTCACAGATACGCAGTATTTT. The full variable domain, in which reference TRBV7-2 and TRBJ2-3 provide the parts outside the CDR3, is GAGVSQSPSNKVTEKGKDVELRCDPISGHTALYWYRQSLGQGLEFLIYFQGNSAPDKSGLPSDRFSAERTGGSVSTLTIQRTQQEDSAVYLCASSLIVSAVTDTQYFGPGTRLTVL.

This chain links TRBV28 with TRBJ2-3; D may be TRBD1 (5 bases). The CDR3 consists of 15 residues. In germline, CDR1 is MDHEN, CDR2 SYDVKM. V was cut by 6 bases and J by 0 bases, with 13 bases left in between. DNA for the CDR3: TGTGCCAGCAGCCCTGGTGGGGCTAGCACAGATACGCAGTATTTT. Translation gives CASSPGGASTDTQYF.

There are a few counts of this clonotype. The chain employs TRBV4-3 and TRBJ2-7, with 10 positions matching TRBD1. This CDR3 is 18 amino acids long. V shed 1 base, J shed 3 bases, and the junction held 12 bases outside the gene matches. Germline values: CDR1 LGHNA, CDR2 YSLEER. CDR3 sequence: CASSQAPGVGQGDYEQYF. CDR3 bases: TGCGCCAGCAGCCAAGCTCCAGGAGTAGGACAGGGGGACTACGAGCAGTACTTC.

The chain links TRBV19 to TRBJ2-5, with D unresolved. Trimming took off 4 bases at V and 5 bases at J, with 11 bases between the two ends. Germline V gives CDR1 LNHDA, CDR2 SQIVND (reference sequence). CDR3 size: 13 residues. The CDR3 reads CASSTDRRETQYF. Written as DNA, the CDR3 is TGTGCCAGTAGTACAGACCGCCGGGAGACCCAGTACTTC.

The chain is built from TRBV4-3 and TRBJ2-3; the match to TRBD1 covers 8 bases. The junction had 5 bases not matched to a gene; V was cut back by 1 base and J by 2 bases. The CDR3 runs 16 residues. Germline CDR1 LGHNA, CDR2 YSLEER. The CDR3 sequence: CASSQVATGDTDTQYF. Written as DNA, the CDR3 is TGCGCCAGCAGCCAAGTCGCGACAGGGGACACAGATACGCAGTATTTT.

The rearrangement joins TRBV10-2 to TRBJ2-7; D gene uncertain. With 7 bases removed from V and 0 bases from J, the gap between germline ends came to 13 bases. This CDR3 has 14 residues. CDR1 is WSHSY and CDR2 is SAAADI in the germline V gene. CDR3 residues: CASIRSLSSYEQYF. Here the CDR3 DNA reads TGCGCCAGCATTAGGAGTCTAAGCTCCTACGAGCAGTACTTC.

CDR3: CASSTGTGPSGELFF. In nucleotides, the CDR3 is TGTGCCAGCAGCACCGGGACAGGGCCTTCCGGGGAGCTGTTTTTT. The chain has TRBV9 and TRBJ2-2; 9 nucleotides match TRBD1. The CDR3 loop spans 15 amino acids. Germline loops: CDR1 SGDLS, CDR2 YYNGEE. V shed 4 bases and J 6 bases; nucleotides not matched to a gene: 7.

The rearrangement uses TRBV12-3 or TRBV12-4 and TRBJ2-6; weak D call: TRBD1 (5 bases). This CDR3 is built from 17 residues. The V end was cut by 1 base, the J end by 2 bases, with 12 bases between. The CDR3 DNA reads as TGTGCCAGCAGTTTAGGGGCAGGGATAACTGGGGCCAACGTCCTGACTTTC. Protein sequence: CASSLGAGITGANVLTF.

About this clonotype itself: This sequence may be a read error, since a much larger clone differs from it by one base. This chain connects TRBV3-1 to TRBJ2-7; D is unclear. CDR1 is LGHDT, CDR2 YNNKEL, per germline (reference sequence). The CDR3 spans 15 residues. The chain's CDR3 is CANSQDQIATNEQYF. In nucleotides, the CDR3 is TGTGCCAACAGCCAAGATCAAATAGCAACCAACGAGCAGTACTTC.

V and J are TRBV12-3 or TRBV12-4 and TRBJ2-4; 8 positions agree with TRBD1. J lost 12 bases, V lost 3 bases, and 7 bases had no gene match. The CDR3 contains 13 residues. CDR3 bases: TGTGCCAGCAGTTTTCAGGGGGCGTTAACTCAGTACTTC. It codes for CASSFQGALTQYF.

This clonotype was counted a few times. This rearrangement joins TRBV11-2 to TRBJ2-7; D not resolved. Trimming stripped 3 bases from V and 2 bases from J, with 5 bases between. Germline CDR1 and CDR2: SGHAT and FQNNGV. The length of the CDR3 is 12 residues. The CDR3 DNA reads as TGTGCCAGCAGCTTGTGGACCTACGAGCAGTACTTC. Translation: CASSLWTYEQYF.

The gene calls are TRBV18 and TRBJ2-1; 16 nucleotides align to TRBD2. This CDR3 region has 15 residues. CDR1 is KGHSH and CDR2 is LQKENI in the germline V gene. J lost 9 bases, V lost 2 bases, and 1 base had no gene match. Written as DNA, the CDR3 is TGTGCCAGCTCACCAGGGACTAGCGGGAGGGGTGAGCAGTTCTTC. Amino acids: CASSPGTSGRGEQFF. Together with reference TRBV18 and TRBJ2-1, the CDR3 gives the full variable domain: NAGVMQNPRHLVRRRGQEARLRCSPMKGHSHVYWYRQLPEEGLKFMVYLQKENIIDESGMPKERFSAEFPKEGPSILRIQQVVRGDSAAYFCASSPGTSGRGEQFFGPGTRLTVL.

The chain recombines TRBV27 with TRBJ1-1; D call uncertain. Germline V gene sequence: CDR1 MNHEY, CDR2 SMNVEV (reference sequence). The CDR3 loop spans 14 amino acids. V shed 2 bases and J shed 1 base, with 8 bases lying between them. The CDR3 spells CASSLHRPNTEAFF. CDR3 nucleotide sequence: TGTGCCAGCAGTTTACACCGCCCGAACACTGAAGCTTTCTTT.

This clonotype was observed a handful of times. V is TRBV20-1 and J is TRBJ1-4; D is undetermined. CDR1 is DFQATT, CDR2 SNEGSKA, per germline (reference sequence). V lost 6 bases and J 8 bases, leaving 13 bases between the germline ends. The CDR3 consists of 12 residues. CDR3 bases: TGCAGTGCCCTGGGTAGTCGGGAAAAACTGTTTTTT. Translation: CSALGSREKLFF.